The 16 T cell receptor beta chains presented below share a single source sample, sequenced in a study of cytomegalovirus exposure and HLA in healthy donors (dated by TCRdb to about 2017). The receptor library was made with the immunoSEQ multiplex PCR assay. TCRdb's version of the immuneACCESS table is confined to in-frame rearrangements and falls short of the full clone set. An unresolved V gene accounts for under half of the shortfall where checked; the remainder is of unknown origin. The sample table lists more than 85,000 clones, about 95% of them with a count of one. Clones ranked in the top ten supply roughly 0.89% of the sample. Input material: PBMCs. The receptor source for this set is a woman younger than 35 in good health and CMV-seronegative.

The gene calls are TRBV5-3 and TRBJ2-7; 8 nucleotides align to TRBD2. TRBV5-3 is treated as an ORF (open reading frame) with a function not yet certain. The junction had 15 bases not matched to a gene; V was cut back by 4 bases and J by 3 bases. There are 17 residues in the CDR3. CDR3 in DNA: TGTGCCAGAAGCCCCACGGGACTAGTAAAGTTTCGCTACGAGCAGTACTTC. This translates into CARSPTGLVKFRYEQYF.

The gene calls are TRBV13 and TRBJ2-1; D possibly corresponds to TRBD1 (5 bases). The V end was cut by 5 bases, the J end by 10 bases, with 15 bases between. This CDR3 spans 13 amino acids. Germline lookup yields CDR1 PRHDT and CDR2 FYEKMQ (reference sequence). CDR3 residues: CASSPQGTYEQFF. The CDR3 DNA reads TGTGCCAGCAGCCCTCAGGGTACTTACGAGCAGTTCTTC.

This clone came up a few times. The chain carries TRBV6-1 and TRBJ2-7; 8 bases are a match to TRBD1. Trimming at V came to 1 base and at J to 0 bases, leaving 5 bases not matched to a gene. The length of the CDR3 is 16 residues. Germline assignment: CDR1 MNHNS and CDR2 SASEGT. The CDR3 here is CASSEDVTGVSYEQYF. CDR3 nucleotides: TGTGCCAGCAGTGAAGATGTGACAGGGGTCTCCTACGAGCAGTACTTC.

The J gene is TRBJ2-5, the V gene TRBV6-6; TRBD1 matches at 8 bases. Trimming cost V 9 bases and J 5 bases; bases outside gene matches: 11. CDR1 is MNHNY and CDR2 is SVGAGI in the germline V gene (reference sequence). The CDR3 runs to 14 residues. As DNA, the CDR3 is TGTGCCAGTACTTCCGGGACAGGAGGCGAGACCCAGTACTTC. This encodes CASTSGTGGETQYF.

This clone has just one count. The chain carries TRBV15 and TRBJ2-3; D may be TRBD2 (5 bases). The CDR3 is 15 residues long. Germline CDR1 LNHNV, CDR2 YYDKDF (reference sequence). V was trimmed by 1 base and J by 3 bases, leaving 11 bases between them. For the CDR3, the DNA is TGTGCCACCAGCAGAGGCGGTGAGGGTACAGATACGCAGTATTTT. Its protein is CATSRGGEGTDTQYF.

This clone has a single count. The genes are TRBV2 and TRBJ2-2; a possible D gene is TRBD1 (5 bases). The CDR3 extends over 13 amino acids. Trimming left V 6 bases short and J 6 bases short, with 11 bases between. Germline CDR1 SNHLY, CDR2 FYNNEI. The CDR3 here is CASSSRVAGELFF. In nucleotides, the CDR3 is TGTGCCAGCAGCAGCAGGGTGGCCGGGGAGCTGTTTTTT.

The rearrangement links TRBV7-2 to TRBJ2-1; 8 bases align to TRBD2. V lost 9 bases, J lost 3 bases, and 7 bases stayed unmatched. Germline V gene lookup returns CDR1 SGHTA and CDR2 FQGNSA. The CDR3 consists of 14 residues. For the CDR3, the DNA is TGTGCCAGTCATGCTGGGACTAGCTACAATGAGCAGTTCTTC. Protein sequence: CASHAGTSYNEQFF.

This clone was seen only once. The chain carries TRBV5-4 and TRBJ1-2, with 12 bases matching TRBD1. The CDR3 has 16 amino acids. Losses at the gene ends were 2 bases for V and 3 bases for J; bases not matched to a gene: 5. Per germline, CDR1 SGHNT and CDR2 YYREEE (reference sequence). CDR3 sequence (DNA): TGTGCCAGCAGCTTCGGGGGACAGGGGGCTCACTATGGCTACACCTTC. This sequence encodes CASSFGGQGAHYGYTF.

V gene TRBV7-2 combines with J gene TRBJ2-2, with TRBD1 matching over 7 bases. CDR1 SGHTA and CDR2 FQGNSA come from the germline V gene. The junction had 0 bases not matched to a gene; V was cut back by 2 bases and J by 3 bases. This CDR3 spans 14 amino acids. CDR3 residues: CASSLQGDTGELFF. Written as DNA, the CDR3 is TGTGCCAGCAGCTTACAGGGGGACACCGGGGAGCTGTTTTTT.

This sequence joins TRBV7-9 and TRBJ1-5, with D unresolved. The germline V gene has CDR1 SEHNR and CDR2 FQNEAQ (reference sequence). The V gene lost 1 base and the J gene lost 3 bases, with 7 bases spanning the gap. This CDR3 is 14 amino acids long. The CDR3 DNA reads as TGTGCCAGCAGCTTAGATAGTGACAATCAGCCCCAGCATTTT. Translating gives CASSLDSDNQPQHF. Complete variable domain (other parts from reference TRBV7-9 and TRBJ1-5): DTGVSQNPRHKITKRGQNVTFRCDPISEHNRLYWYRQTLGQGPEFLTYFQNEAQLEKSRLLSDRFSAERPKGSFSTLEIQRTEQGDSAMYLCASSLDSDNQPQHFGDGTRLSIL.

The genes are TRBV27 and TRBJ1-4; 9 positions match TRBD1. Trimming cost V 5 bases and J 6 bases; bases outside gene matches: 4. The CDR3 has 14 residues. Per the germline V gene, CDR1 is MNHEY and CDR2 is SMNVEV (reference sequence). CDR3 loop: CASSQGQGYEKLFF. The CDR3 coding sequence is TGTGCCAGCAGTCAAGGACAGGGGTATGAAAAACTGTTTTTT.

The V call is TRBV4-2, the J call TRBJ1-2; 8 nucleotides match TRBD1. With 1 base clipped from V and 4 bases from J, the junction kept 14 bases outside the gene matches. The V gene's germline CDR1 is LGHNA and CDR2 YNFKEQ. The CDR3 spans 18 residues. The CDR3, as DNA: TGTGCCAGCAGCCAAGCCCCTCGACAGGGGACTAAGCTCTATGGCTACACCTTC. It specifies CASSQAPRQGTKLYGYTF.

The chain employs TRBV9 and TRBJ2-3; no reliable D call. V gave up 4 bases and J gave up 0 bases, with 15 bases separating them. This CDR3 is 16 amino acids long. Germline CDR1 and CDR2: SGDLS and YYNGEE. CDR3 sequence (DNA): TGTGCCAGCAGCCCGGCGGCGTCAACTAGCACAGATACGCAGTATTTT. Translating it yields CASSPAASTSTDTQYF.

The V gene is TRBV7-9, the J gene TRBJ2-1, with 11 bases aligning to TRBD2. Germline V gives CDR1 SEHNR, CDR2 FQNEAQ (reference sequence). After removal of 6 bases from V and 10 bases from J, the junction contained 17 bases not matched to a gene. The CDR3 runs 17 residues. DNA of the CDR3: TGTGCCAGCAGTTCCGCGGGGATTAGCGGGGGGGTCCGGGAGCAGTTCTTC. It translates to CASSSAGISGGVREQFF.

CDR3 residues: CASSLGDGGEQYF. The DNA of the CDR3 is TGCGCCAGCAGCTTGGGGGACGGGGGAGAGCAGTACTTC. V usage is TRBV5-1 and J usage is TRBJ2-7; a possible D gene is TRBD2 (6 bases). Deletions cut 0 bases from V and 7 bases from J, with 11 bases between. Per the germline V gene, CDR1 is SGHRS and CDR2 is YFSETQ. The CDR3 has 13 residues.

The chain employs TRBV7-9 and TRBJ1-2; a possible D gene is TRBD1 (5 bases). The CDR3 extends over 17 amino acids. The V gene lost 0 bases and the J gene lost 2 bases, with 16 bases spanning the gap. The V gene's germline CDR1 is SEHNR and CDR2 FQNEAQ (reference sequence). CDR3: CASSLAGEHSLNYGYTF. In DNA form, the CDR3 reads TGTGCCAGCAGCTTAGCAGGGGAACATAGCCTGAACTATGGCTACACCTTC.